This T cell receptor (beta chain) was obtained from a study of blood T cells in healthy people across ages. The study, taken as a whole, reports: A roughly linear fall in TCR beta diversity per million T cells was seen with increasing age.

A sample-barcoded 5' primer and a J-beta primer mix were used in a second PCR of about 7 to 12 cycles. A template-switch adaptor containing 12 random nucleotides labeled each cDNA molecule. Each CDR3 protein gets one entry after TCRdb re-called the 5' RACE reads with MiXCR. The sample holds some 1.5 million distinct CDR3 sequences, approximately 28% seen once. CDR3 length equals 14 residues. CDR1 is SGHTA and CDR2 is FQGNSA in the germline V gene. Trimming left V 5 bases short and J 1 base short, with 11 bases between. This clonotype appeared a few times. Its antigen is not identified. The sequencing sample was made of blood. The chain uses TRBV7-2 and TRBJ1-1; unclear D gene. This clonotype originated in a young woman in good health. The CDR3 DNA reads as TGTGCCAGCAGCCGAGGAAGGGCGAACACTGAAGCTTTCTTT. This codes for CASSRGRANTEAFF.